Presented here are 26 T cell receptor beta chains from one specimen sequenced in a study of breast tumors, draining lymph nodes, adjacent tissues. The lymph nodes were axillary draining lymph nodes from breast cancer patients. TCRdb redid the calling of the multiplex PCR reads with MiXCR, one entry per CDR3 protein. Counted here are approximately 150,000 distinct CDR3 sequences, about 30% occurring once; the ten biggest clones make up around 2.5%. Sequencing used axillary lymph node tissue. These receptors originate from a female donor with breast cancer. Some clones in this sample may be carry-over from other donors' samples.

This clonotype was observed many times. CDR3 in DNA: TGCAGTGCTAGACAGGGGACCTACAATGAGCAGTTCTTC. Its protein product is CSARQGTYNEQFF. V gene TRBV20-1 combines with J gene TRBJ2-1, with D perhaps TRBD1 (6 bases). The V gene's germline CDR1 is DFQATT and CDR2 SNEGSKA (reference sequence). Trimming left V 2 bases short and J 2 bases short, with 7 bases between. This CDR3 contains 13 residues.

In this sample, this clonotype turned up many times. The chain employs TRBV7-9 and TRBJ1-5; 7 bases align to TRBD1. The V gene end was trimmed by 5 bases and the J gene end by 3 bases; junction bases not matched to a gene: 10. The CDR3 totals 16 residues. Per germline, CDR1 SEHNR and CDR2 FQNEAQ (reference sequence). The CDR3 nucleotides are TGTGCCAGCAGCGCTTCACGAGACAGGGTCAATCAGCCCCAGCATTTT. It translates to CASSASRDRVNQPQHF.

This clonotype appeared a few times. This rearrangement joins TRBV9 to TRBJ1-1; maybe TRBD1 (6 bases). Trimming cost V 1 base and J 1 base, with 11 bases left between them. The CDR3 loop spans 15 amino acids. Per the germline V gene, CDR1 is SGDLS and CDR2 is YYNGEE. The CDR3 DNA is TGTGCCAGCAGCGTATACGGACAGTCGAACACTGAAGCTTTCTTT. It is translated as CASSVYGQSNTEAFF.

A word on this clonotype: A read error may be the cause here, since a much bigger clone is one base away. The V call is TRBV6-5, the J call TRBJ2-2; D might be TRBD1 or TRBD2, each matching 5 bases. Per germline, CDR1 MNHEY and CDR2 SVGAGI. CDR3 length: 15 amino acids. Here the CDR3 reads CASSHLGPNSGELFF. The CDR3, as DNA: TGTGCCAGCAGTCACTTGGGACCGAACTCCGGGGAGCTGTTTTTT.

This clonotype was counted ten times or more. The V and J genes are TRBV5-6 and TRBJ2-2; 10 bases align to TRBD1. The CDR3 covers 15 residues. V shed 5 bases and J 7 bases; nucleotides not matched to a gene: 8. CDR1 is SGHDT, CDR2 YYEEEE, per germline. CDR3 sequence reads: CASSRDRGLGGELFF. CDR3 coding DNA: TGTGCCAGCAGTCGCGACAGGGGGCTTGGCGGGGAGCTGTTTTTT.

Concerning this clonotype itself: This may be a read error: a much more frequent sequence differs by one nucleotide. The J gene is TRBJ2-5, the V gene TRBV10-3; the D is unclear. Trimming removed 5 bases at V and 6 bases at J, with 16 bases between. CDR1 is ENHRY and CDR2 is SYGVKD in the germline V gene. CDR3 length equals 14 residues. The CDR3 nucleotides are TGTGCCATCAGTTTCATGGCTAACGGAAAGACCCAGTACTTC. This translates into CAISFMANGKTQYF.

The gene calls are TRBV7-2 and TRBJ1-6; D not resolved. V lost 5 bases to trimming and J lost 3 bases, with 5 bases between them. Per the germline V gene, CDR1 is SGHTA and CDR2 is FQGNSA. This CDR3 is built from 13 residues. CDR3 DNA sequence: TGTGCCAGCAGCGCCTGCTATAATTCACCCCTCCACTTT. As protein: CASSACYNSPLHF.

On this clonotype: In this CDR3 the conserved last residue, phenylalanine or tryptophan, is missing, so a read error is likely. No DNA is shown, since the ends of the CDR3 on it are uncertain; the CDR3 is the one TCRdb lists. V is TRBV9 and J is TRBJ1-6. The CDR3 is 11 residues long, ends included. Germline lookup yields CDR1 SGDLS and CDR2 YYNGEE. CDR3 in amino acids: CASSVSGGTHY.

This clonotype was seen repeatedly, ten times or more. The chain recombines TRBV19 with TRBJ2-2; 9 nucleotides agree with TRBD2. The V and J ends lost 10 bases and 2 bases, in that order; junction bases with no gene match: 8. CDR3 size: 15 residues. Per germline, CDR1 LNHDA and CDR2 SQIVND (reference sequence). This CDR3 is CATRRGGPNTGELFF. The DNA for the CDR3 is TGTGCCACCCGGCGGGGGGGGCCTAACACCGGGGAGCTGTTTTTT.

The CDR3 sequence: CASSPGTNEQFF. The CDR3 DNA sequence: TGTGCCAGCAGCCCTGGGACTAATGAGCAGTTCTTC. This chain joins TRBV7-8 and TRBJ2-1; D is possibly TRBD2 (6 bases). CDR3 length: 12 residues. CDR1 is SGHVS and CDR2 is FQNEAQ in the germline V gene. V was cut by 5 bases and J by 7 bases, with 9 bases left in between.

This clonotype was seen many times. The rearrangement links TRBV19 to TRBJ1-4; 10 positions match TRBD1. J gave up 10 bases and V 5 bases, and 13 bases lay outside the gene matches. The CDR3 runs to 16 residues. Germline lookup yields CDR1 LNHDA and CDR2 SQIVND (reference sequence). For the CDR3, the DNA is TGTGCCAGTAGTGCCCCGGGACAGGGGTTCGGAGGAAAACTGTTTTTT. This encodes CASSAPGQGFGGKLFF.

This clonotype was detected ten times or more. The chain combines TRBV20-1 with TRBJ2-7; TRBD2 might be the D (6 bases). Between the trimmed V and J ends, which lost 5 bases and 1 base, there was a span of 12 bases. CDR3 length: 13 residues. Per germline, CDR1 DFQATT and CDR2 SNEGSKA (reference sequence). DNA for the CDR3: TGCAGTGCTGACGAGGCGGGGTCCTACGAGCAGTACTTC. It codes for CSADEAGSYEQYF.

V usage is TRBV7-9 and J usage is TRBJ1-1; a possible D gene is TRBD1 (5 bases). CDR1 and CDR2 (germline): SEHNR, FQNEAQ (reference sequence). V lost 4 bases, J lost 5 bases, and 14 bases lay in between. The CDR3 spans 14 residues. The CDR3 spells CASSSRTLRTEAFF. CDR3 coding DNA: TGTGCCAGCAGCTCGAGGACACTTCGGACTGAAGCTTTCTTT.

The genes are TRBV2 and TRBJ1-2, with TRBD1 identical over 9 bases. The CDR3 length is 15 residues. Trimming took 4 bases from V and 5 from J; bases not matched to a gene: 8. Germline CDR1 SNHLY, CDR2 FYNNEI. The CDR3 sequence: CASSVGQTGGYGYTF. CDR3 DNA sequence: TGTGCCAGCAGTGTCGGCCAGACAGGGGGGTATGGCTACACCTTC.

The chain links TRBV12-3 or TRBV12-4 to TRBJ2-3; D is perhaps TRBD1 or TRBD2 (5 bases each). V dropped 6 bases and J dropped 5 bases, with 15 bases sitting between them. CDR3 length equals 14 residues. The CDR3 DNA reads TGTGCCAGCAGCCTGGGGGACGATCAAGATACGCAGTATTTT. This translates into CASSLGDDQDTQYF.

A note on this clonotype: A read error may produce the germline difference seen at one junction end. V is TRBV20-1 and J is TRBJ1-5; TRBD1 aligns across 7 bases. The CDR3 consists of 15 residues. The germline CDR1 and CDR2 sequences are DFQATT and SNEGSKA (reference sequence). This CDR3 reads CSARGRDRPPQPQHF. The CDR3 DNA reads TGCAGTGCCAGAGGTAGGGACAGACCACCCCAGCCCCAGCATTTT.

This clonotype came up many times. The J gene is TRBJ2-5, the V gene TRBV7-3; 10 bases line up with TRBD2. This CDR3 has 15 amino acids. J was trimmed by 6 bases and V by 1 base; bases with no gene match: 5. CDR1 is SGHTA and CDR2 is FQGTGA in the germline V gene. This CDR3 reads CASSLNSGGAQTQYF. The CDR3 DNA sequence: TGTGCCAGCAGCTTAAACAGCGGGGGGGCCCAGACCCAGTACTTC. The whole variable domain, remainder taken from reference TRBV7-3 and TRBJ2-5, is GAGVSQTPSNKVTEKGKYVELRCDPISGHTALYWYRQSLGQGPEFLIYFQGTGAADDSGLPNDRFFAVRPEGSVSTLKIQRTERGDSAVYLCASSLNSGGAQTQYFGPGTRLLVL.

This clonotype was detected many times. The chain links TRBV6-5 to TRBJ1-2, with 7 bases matching TRBD1. This CDR3 contains 15 residues. After removal of 6 bases from V and 0 bases from J, the junction contained 7 bases not matched to a gene. CDR1 is MNHEY and CDR2 is SVGAGI in the germline V gene. The CDR3 is CASRGRDSANYGYTF. The CDR3 DNA follows: TGTGCCAGCAGGGGAAGGGACAGCGCTAACTATGGCTACACCTTC.

This clonotype was observed at least ten times. The chain has TRBV7-2 and TRBJ1-4, with 8 bases matching TRBD1. Trimming took 5 bases from V and 8 from J; bases not matched to a gene: 10. This CDR3 comprises 15 residues. Germline V CDR1 and CDR2: SGHTA, FQGNSA. CDR3 coding DNA: TGTGCCAGCAGCCCACGACAGGGGTCGAAAGAAAAACTGTTTTTT. It is translated as CASSPRQGSKEKLFF. The full variable domain, in which reference TRBV7-2 and TRBJ1-4 provide the parts outside the CDR3, is GAGVSQSPSNKVTEKGKDVELRCDPISGHTALYWYRQSLGQGLEFLIYFQGNSAPDKSGLPSDRFSAERTGGSVSTLTIQRTQQEDSAVYLCASSPRQGSKEKLFFGSGTQLSVL.

This clonotype was found many times. DNA for the CDR3: TGTGCCACCCAAACACCGGGACTAGCGGTTGGTACGCAGTATTTT. This translates into CATQTPGLAVGTQYF. The rearrangement links TRBV6-6 to TRBJ2-3, with TRBD2 matching over 11 bases. The CDR3 runs 15 residues. The trim removed 10 bases at V and 8 bases at J, leaving 14 bases unmatched. Germline lookup yields CDR1 MNHNY and CDR2 SVGAGI (reference sequence).

The chain employs TRBV19 and TRBJ1-1; D ambiguous. The V end lost 2 bases, the J end lost 11 bases, and 12 bases lay between the germline ends. The CDR3 spans 12 residues. CDR1 and CDR2 from the germline V gene are LNHDA and SQIVND (reference sequence). The CDR3: CASSISEGSAFF. DNA for the CDR3: TGTGCCAGTAGTATAAGTGAGGGATCGGCTTTCTTT.

The sample holds many counts of this clonotype. The rearrangement uses TRBV5-1 and TRBJ2-5; no clear D gene. The V end lost 3 bases, the J end lost 1 base, and 10 bases lay between the germline ends. The CDR3 covers 14 residues. In germline, CDR1 is SGHRS, CDR2 YFSETQ. CDR3 region: CASSWSITQETQYF. The CDR3 nucleotides read TGCGCCAGCAGCTGGTCGATTACCCAAGAGACCCAGTACTTC.

This clonotype was detected ten times or more. The chain employs TRBV18 and TRBJ2-1; a weak D match, TRBD2 (5 bases). The germline V gene has CDR1 KGHSH and CDR2 LQKENI. Trimming left V 3 bases short and J 5 bases short, with 14 bases between. The CDR3 totals 15 residues. The CDR3 region has the DNA TGTGCCAGCTCACCGGCTTTTCGAGCGGACAATGAGCAGTTCTTC. This translates into CASSPAFRADNEQFF.

This rearrangement joins TRBV3-1 to TRBJ1-1; D is ambiguous. This CDR3 has 13 residues. CDR1 and CDR2 (germline): LGHDT, YNNKEL (reference sequence). V lost 1 base and J 4 bases, leaving 7 bases between the germline ends. CDR3 DNA sequence: TGTGCCAGCAGCCAAGTAACGGCCACTGAAGCTTTCTTT. It specifies CASSQVTATEAFF.

This clonotype was seen only a few times. At one boundary the junction diverges from the germline segment, which might be a read error. The chain carries TRBV7-6 and TRBJ1-2, with D perhaps TRBD1 (6 bases). CDR1 is SGHVS and CDR2 is FNYEAQ in the germline V gene. This CDR3 comprises 15 residues. CDR3 coding DNA: TGTGCCAGCAGCTCTACTAGGGGGGGCAGCTATGGCTACCCCTTC. This sequence encodes CASSSTRGGSYGYPF. The whole variable domain, filled in from reference TRBV7-6 and TRBJ1-2, reads GAGVSQSPRYKVTKRGQDVALRCDPISGHVSLYWYRQALGQGPEFLTYFNYEAQQDKSGLPNDRFSAERPEGSISTLTIQRTEQRDSAMYRCASSSTRGGSYGYPFGSGTRLTVV.

This clonotype came up many times. The chain couples TRBV6-5 to TRBJ2-7, with 9 bases aligning to TRBD1. The CDR3 totals 16 residues. V was pared by 0 bases and J by 5 bases, with 8 bases of the junction left unmatched. CDR1 and CDR2 from the germline V gene are MNHEY and SVGAGI. This chain's CDR3 is CASSYSSPGTGNEQYF. CDR3 nucleotide sequence: TGTGCCAGCAGTTACTCGAGCCCCGGGACAGGGAACGAGCAGTACTTC.